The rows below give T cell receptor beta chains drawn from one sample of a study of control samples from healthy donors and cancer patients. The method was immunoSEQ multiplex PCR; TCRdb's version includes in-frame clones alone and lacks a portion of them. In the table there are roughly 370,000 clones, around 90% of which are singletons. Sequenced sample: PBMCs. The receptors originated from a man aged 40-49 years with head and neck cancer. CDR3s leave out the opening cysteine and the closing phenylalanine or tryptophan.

CDR3aa: AWSEGLDETQY; len: 11; v_gene: TRBV30
CDR3aa: AWRNTGDGQVPGNTIY; len: 16; v_gene: TRBV30
CDR3aa: ASSFRPESEAF; len: 11; v_gene: TRBV6-2/TRBV6-3
CDR3aa: ASSPRDRGHVGELF; len: 14; v_gene: TRBV9
CDR3aa: ASSDGGYTGELF; len: 12; v_gene: TRBV9
CDR3aa: ASSLSSDTQY; len: 10; v_gene: TRBV7-3
CDR3aa: ASSLDLVSGTTDTQY; len: 15; v_gene: TRBV7-2
CDR3aa: ASSLPLDRDGYT; len: 12; v_gene: TRBV7-9
CDR3aa: ASSPNRNTDTQY; len: 12; v_gene: TRBV18
CDR3aa: ASSLDGTNTEAF; len: 12; v_gene: TRBV5-1
CDR3aa: ASSTNQPQH; len: 9; v_gene: TRBV5-1
CDR3aa: ASSQPPGVEQY; len: 11; v_gene: TRBV4-2
CDR3aa: ASSKSGGNGYT; len: 11; v_gene: TRBV2
CDR3aa: ASSVTGSYGYT; len: 11; v_gene: TRBV28
CDR3aa: ASGERGDQPQH; len: 11; v_gene: TRBV2
CDR3aa: ASSLFGGDEKLF; len: 12; v_gene: TRBV5-5
CDR3aa: ASSPDPASSLGGQY; len: 14; v_gene: TRBV28
CDR3aa: ASSSGTKLETQY; len: 12; v_gene: TRBV18
CDR3aa: ASRPSSGPWYEQY; len: 13; v_gene: TRBV5-4
CDR3aa: ASSWQDSGSLYNEQF; len: 15; v_gene: TRBV5-1
CDR3aa: ASSYGSGGGNSPLH; len: 14; v_gene: TRBV6-5
CDR3aa: ASSPRLVSPYNEQF; len: 14; v_gene: TRBV7-9
CDR3aa: ASSLVGPTEAF; len: 11; v_gene: TRBV5-1
CDR3aa: ASSVGSGYNEQF; len: 12; v_gene: TRBV9
CDR3aa: ASSFLWASGGSSYEQY; len: 16; v_gene: TRBV7-2
CDR3aa: ASNVGVNQPQH; len: 11; v_gene: TRBV28
CDR3aa: ASSSIGGPGELF; len: 12; v_gene: TRBV2
CDR3aa: ASSLASGAVTEAF; len: 13; v_gene: TRBV5-1
CDR3aa: ASSLIADVGEKLF; len: 13; v_gene: TRBV28
CDR3aa: ASSYSRGQGNSPLH; len: 14; v_gene: TRBV6-5
CDR3aa: AWSVKAVDTQY; len: 11; v_gene: TRBV30
CDR3aa: ASSPGLLNTEAF; len: 12; v_gene: TRBV11-2